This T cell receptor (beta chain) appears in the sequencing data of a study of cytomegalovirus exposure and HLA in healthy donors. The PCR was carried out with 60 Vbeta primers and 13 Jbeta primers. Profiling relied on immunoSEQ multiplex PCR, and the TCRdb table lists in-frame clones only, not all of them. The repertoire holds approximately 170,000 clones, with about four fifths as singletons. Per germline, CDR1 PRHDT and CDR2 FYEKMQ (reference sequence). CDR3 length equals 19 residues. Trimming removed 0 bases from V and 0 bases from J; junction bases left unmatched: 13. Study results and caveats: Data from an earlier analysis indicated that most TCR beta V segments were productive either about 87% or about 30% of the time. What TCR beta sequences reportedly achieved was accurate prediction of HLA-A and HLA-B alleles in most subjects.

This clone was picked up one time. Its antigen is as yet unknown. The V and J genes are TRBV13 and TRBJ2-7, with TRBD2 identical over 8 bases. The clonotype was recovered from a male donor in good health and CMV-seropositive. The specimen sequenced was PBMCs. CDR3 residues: CASSLGLGRGAPSSYEQYF. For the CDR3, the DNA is TGTGCCAGCAGCTTAGGTCTTGGGCGGGGGGCCCCGAGCTCCTACGAGCAGTACTTC.